This section outlines one T cell receptor (beta chain) sequence together with its context. Sequenced by immunoSEQ multiplex PCR; TCRdb stores in-frame clones only, minus some. The sample consists of about 200,000 clones, 91% of them appearing once. This sample was taken from a study of control samples from healthy donors and cancer patients. Germline V lookup: CDR1 MNHEY, CDR2 SVGEGT. The CDR3 sequence is 12 residues long. The V gene lost 5 bases and the J gene lost 14 bases, with 15 bases spanning the gap. The TCR comes from a man younger than 45 in good health. The sequenced sample was blood. This chain uses TRBV6-2 or TRBV6-3 with TRBJ1-4; perhaps TRBD1 as D (5 bases). The CDR3 is CASSPQGAPLFF. The CDR3 DNA reads as TGTGCCAGCAGTCCCCAGGGCGCCCCCCTGTTTTTT.